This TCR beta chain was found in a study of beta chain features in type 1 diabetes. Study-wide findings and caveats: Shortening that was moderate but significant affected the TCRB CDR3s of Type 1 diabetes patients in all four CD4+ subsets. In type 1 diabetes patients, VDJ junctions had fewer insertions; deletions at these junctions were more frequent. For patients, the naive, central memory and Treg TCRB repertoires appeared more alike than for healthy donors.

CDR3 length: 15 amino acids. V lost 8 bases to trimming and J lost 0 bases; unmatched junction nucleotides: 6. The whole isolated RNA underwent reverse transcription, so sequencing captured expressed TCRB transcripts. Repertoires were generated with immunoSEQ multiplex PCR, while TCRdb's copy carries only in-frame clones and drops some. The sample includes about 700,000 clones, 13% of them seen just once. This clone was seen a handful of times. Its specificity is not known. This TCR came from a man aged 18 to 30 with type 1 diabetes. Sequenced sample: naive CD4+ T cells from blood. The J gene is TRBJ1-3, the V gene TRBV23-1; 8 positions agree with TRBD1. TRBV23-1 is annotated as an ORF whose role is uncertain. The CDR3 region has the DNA TGCGCCAGCCGATCGACAGGGGACTCTGGAAACACCATATATTTT. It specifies CASRSTGDSGNTIYF.